The T cell receptor beta chain under discussion was sequenced for a study of T-cell reconstitution after alpha-beta-depleted transplantation in children. The authors prepared the TCRbeta library with unique molecular identifiers. TCRdb redid the calling of the PCR reads with MiXCR, one entry per CDR3 protein. Among some 440,000 distinct CDR3 sequences, roughly 16% were seen once, and the ten largest hold 29%. The CDR3 consists of 15 residues. The trim removed 7 bases at V and 8 bases at J, leaving 8 bases unmatched. With regard to this clonotype: Antigen unknown.

Study-level findings and limits: The high TCRbeta diversity at day 60 in some patients came from surviving recipient T cells and thymic progenitors. In patients about two months after transplant, alpha-beta T cells reportedly arose from several hundred expanded graft clones.

The sample consisted of PBMCs, mostly from graft donor cells, taken 360 days after TCRalphabeta/CD19-depleted stem cell transplant. This TCR came from a boy younger than two who had a stem cell transplant for Wiskott-Aldrich syndrome, so the T cells may come from the graft donor. This sequence joins TRBV12-3 or TRBV12-4 and TRBJ2-2; TRBD1 matches 12 bases. DNA of the CDR3: TGTGCCAGCACCACGGGACAGGGGGCCGGAGGGGAGCTGTTTTTT. This translates into CASTTGQGAGGELFF.